This T cell receptor beta chain was retrieved from a study of T cells in Graves' hyperthyroidism and ophthalmopathy. Inclusion characteristics of ophthalmopathy patients comprised a Clinical Activity Score of at least 3, a NOSPECS grade of at least 4, and duration under 3 months. The TCR beta CDR3 regions underwent amplification using RNA transcripts as the source. HTBI primers drove first-round RT-PCR of the TCR CDR3. A single record per CDR3 protein comes from TCRdb applying MiXCR to the multiplex PCR reads. The sample lists 300,000 to 400,000 distinct CDR3 sequences, more than 14% occurring once. The CDR3 length is 16 residues. V dropped 2 bases and J dropped 2; count of bases not matched to a gene: 3. Germline V gene data show CDR1 as LNHDA and CDR2 as SQIVND (reference sequence).

This sequence originates from a woman aged 25 to 39 with Graves' ophthalmopathy. This rearrangement joins TRBV19 to TRBJ2-3; 11 nucleotides align to TRBD2. Sequenced: blood. The chain's CDR3 is CASSINSGGATDTQYF. CDR3 DNA sequence: TGTGCCAGTAGTATAAATAGCGGGGGGGCCACAGATACGCAGTATTTT.